Listed below are T cell receptor beta chains from one sample, sequenced in a study of T cells in localized non-small cell lung cancer. Generated by immunoSEQ multiplex PCR, the TCRdb table keeps only in-frame clones and is missing some. The repertoire has roughly 72,000 clones, roughly 90% of them found once; the top ten carry about a fifth. The sample consisted of peripheral blood, taken before any cancer treatment. These receptors were taken from a male donor aged 60 or over with stage III squamous cell lung carcinoma. Both conserved end residues are part of each CDR3. Each record gives: D gene, clone size, V gene, J gene, CDR3 protein, CDR3 DNA. D genes are given only for firm matches. Part of the rows lack a size; the others show once, few, many or a class for expanded clones.

D: NA; size: NA; V: TRBV10-3; J: TRBJ1-2; CDR3: CAISESRENDGYTF; DNA: TGTGCCATCAGTGAGTCGCGGGAAAACGATGGCTACACCTTC
D: TRBD1; size: NA; V: TRBV29-1; J: TRBJ1-2; CDR3: CSAGETGTYGYTF; DNA: TGCAGCGCTGGTGAGACAGGGACCTATGGCTACACCTTC
D: NA; size: NA; V: TRBV7-6; J: TRBJ2-5; CDR3: CASSLDPSQETQYF; DNA: TGTGCCAGCAGCTTAGATCCCAGCCAAGAGACCCAGTACTTC
D: NA; size: NA; V: TRBV10-3; J: TRBJ2-5; CDR3: CAISGTPIGETQYF; DNA: TGTGCCATCAGCGGGACACCCATTGGGGAGACCCAGTACTTC
D: TRBD1; size: NA; V: TRBV7-9; J: TRBJ1-4; CDR3: CASSKGEGATNEKLFF; DNA: TGTGCCAGCAGCAAGGGGGAGGGGGCCACTAATGAAAAACTGTTTTTT
D: NA; size: few; V: TRBV6-5; J: TRBJ1-2; CDR3: CASSYSGVGGYGYTF; DNA: TGTGCCAGCAGTTACAGCGGGGTGGGGGGCTATGGCTACACCTTC
D: NA; size: NA; V: TRBV6-5; J: TRBJ1-2; CDR3: CASSPTVNYGYTF; DNA: TGTGCCAGCAGTCCAACAGTCAACTATGGCTACACCTTC
D: NA; size: NA; V: TRBV7-2; J: TRBJ1-4; CDR3: CASSRQPGTNEKLFF; DNA: TGTGCCAGCAGTCGTCAACCGGGAACTAATGAAAAACTGTTTTTT
D: TRBD1; size: NA; V: TRBV10-3; J: TRBJ1-1; CDR3: CAISEAGQGSPEAFF; DNA: TGTGCCATCAGTGAGGCGGGACAGGGATCGCCTGAAGCTTTCTTT
D: NA; size: NA; V: TRBV28; J: TRBJ1-3; CDR3: CATTGGGSAGNTIYF; DNA: TGTGCCACCACGGGGGGGGGCTCGGCAGGAAACACCATATATTTT
D: NA; size: NA; V: TRBV6-1; J: TRBJ1-5; CDR3: CASSDMYDNQPQHF; DNA: TGTGCCAGCAGTGATATGTACGACAATCAGCCCCAGCATTTT
D: NA; size: NA; V: TRBV29-1; J: TRBJ2-3; CDR3: CSVGHGAGDTQYF; DNA: TGCAGCGTTGGTCACGGGGCGGGAGATACGCAGTATTTT
D: TRBD2; size: few; V: TRBV7-9; J: TRBJ2-1; CDR3: CASSHPTSGGPSYNEQFF; DNA: TGTGCCAGCAGCCATCCCACTAGCGGGGGACCATCCTACAATGAGCAGTTCTTC
D: NA; size: NA; V: TRBV4-3; J: TRBJ2-3; CDR3: CASSQETGEGTDTQYF; DNA: TGCGCCAGCAGCCAAGAGACGGGAGAGGGCACAGATACGCAGTATTTT
D: TRBD1; size: NA; V: TRBV30; J: TRBJ2-2; CDR3: CACSRDRGDTGELFF; DNA: TGTGCCTGTTCCCGGGACAGGGGGGACACCGGGGAGCTGTTTTTT
D: NA; size: NA; V: TRBV11-2; J: TRBJ2-5; CDR3: CASSPIDFLGQETQYF; DNA: TGTGCCAGCAGCCCAATTGACTTTCTGGGACAAGAGACCCAGTACTTC
D: NA; size: once; V: TRBV6-1; J: TRBJ2-7; CDR3: CASSHGQKYEQYF; DNA: TGTGCCAGCAGCCACGGACAGAAGTACGAGCAGTACTTC
D: TRBD1; size: NA; V: TRBV6-6; J: TRBJ2-3; CDR3: CASSPLRQGSTDTQYF; DNA: TGTGCCAGCAGTCCCCTCAGACAGGGTAGCACAGATACGCAGTATTTT
D: NA; size: NA; V: TRBV2; J: TRBJ2-1; CDR3: CASSEQSGGANEQFF; DNA: TGTGCCAGCAGTGAACAGTCAGGAGGGGCGAATGAGCAGTTCTTC
D: NA; size: NA; V: TRBV2; J: TRBJ2-7; CDR3: CASSEAFRTYEQYF; DNA: TGTGCCAGCAGTGAAGCGTTCAGGACCTACGAGCAGTACTTC
D: TRBD1; size: NA; V: TRBV9; J: TRBJ2-2; CDR3: CASSSRTGGHGELFF; DNA: TGTGCCAGCAGCTCTCGGACAGGGGGCCACGGGGAGCTGTTTTTT
D: NA; size: NA; V: TRBV6-1; J: TRBJ2-7; CDR3: CASSEAVNRRLSSYEQYF; DNA: TGTGCCAGCAGTGAAGCGGTGAACAGGCGACTGAGCTCCTACGAGCAGTACTTC
D: NA; size: NA; V: TRBV5-1; J: TRBJ2-5; CDR3: CASTRTGGWYQETQYF; DNA: TGCGCCAGCACCCGAACGGGGGGCTGGTACCAAGAGACCCAGTACTTC
D: TRBD1; size: NA; V: TRBV19; J: TRBJ2-6; CDR3: CATSDRAGANVLTF; DNA: TGTGCCACCTCGGACAGGGCCGGGGCCAACGTCCTGACTTTC
D: NA; size: NA; V: TRBV19; J: TRBJ1-3; CDR3: CASSSPRDGSGNTIYF; DNA: TGTGCCAGTAGTTCCCCCCGGGACGGCTCTGGAAACACCATATATTTT
D: NA; size: NA; V: TRBV14; J: TRBJ2-4; CDR3: CASSQDELQYF; DNA: TGTGCCAGCAGCCAAGATGAATTGCAGTACTTC
D: TRBD2; size: NA; V: TRBV4-1; J: TRBJ2-1; CDR3: CASSQEGGGASLAFF; DNA: TGCGCCAGCAGCCAAGAGGGCGGGGGGGCCTCCTTAGCGTTCTTC
D: TRBD1; size: NA; V: TRBV19; J: TRBJ2-1; CDR3: CASSPEEGGPSSYNEQFF; DNA: TGTGCCAGTAGTCCCGAAGAAGGGGGCCCAAGCTCCTACAATGAGCAGTTCTTC
D: NA; size: NA; V: TRBV4-1; J: TRBJ2-2; CDR3: CASSFPQGATGELFF; DNA: TGCGCCAGCAGCTTTCCCCAAGGGGCCACCGGGGAGCTGTTTTTT
D: NA; size: NA; V: TRBV7-2; J: TRBJ1-1; CDR3: CASSTRDVLTEAFF; DNA: TGTGCCAGCAGCACCCGAGACGTACTCACTGAAGCTTTCTTT
D: TRBD1; size: once; V: TRBV25-1; J: TRBJ2-3; CDR3: CASSATGEGPDTQYF; DNA: TGTGCCAGCAGTGCAACAGGGGAAGGACCAGATACGCAGTATTTT
D: TRBD1; size: few; V: TRBV14; J: TRBJ2-7; CDR3: CASSRDRGPHEQYF; DNA: TGTGCCAGCAGCCGGGACAGGGGACCCCACGAGCAGTACTTC
D: NA; size: NA; V: TRBV28; J: TRBJ1-1; CDR3: CASSYGVRDEAFF; DNA: TGTGCCAGCAGTTATGGGGTGAGGGATGAAGCTTTCTTT
D: TRBD1; size: NA; V: TRBV6-6; J: TRBJ1-1; CDR3: CASTSLDRGNTEAFF; DNA: TGTGCCAGCACCAGTCTCGACAGGGGGAACACTGAAGCTTTCTTT
D: NA; size: NA; V: TRBV9; J: TRBJ1-1; CDR3: CASSVDPGTKRPEAFF; DNA: TGTGCCAGCAGCGTAGACCCTGGGACCAAACGACCTGAAGCTTTCTTT
D: NA; size: NA; V: TRBV6-5; J: TRBJ1-1; CDR3: CASKKGFHTEAFF; DNA: TGTGCCAGCAAAAAGGGCTTCCACACTGAAGCTTTCTTT
D: TRBD1; size: NA; V: TRBV7-2; J: TRBJ1-5; CDR3: CASSLGQSSNQPQHF; DNA: TGTGCCAGCAGCTTGGGACAGTCAAGCAATCAGCCCCAGCATTTT
D: NA; size: NA; V: TRBV5-8; J: TRBJ2-2; CDR3: CASRPGPSNTGELFF; DNA: TGTGCCAGCAGGCCCGGGCCTTCGAACACCGGGGAGCTGTTTTTT
D: NA; size: NA; V: TRBV27; J: TRBJ1-6; CDR3: CASRQRGAYNSPLHF; DNA: TGTGCCAGCAGGCAGCGAGGGGCCTATAATTCACCCCTCCACTTT
D: NA; size: few; V: TRBV7-2; J: TRBJ2-2; CDR3: CASNPWQGGAGELFF; DNA: TGTGCCAGCAATCCTTGGCAGGGGGGGGCCGGGGAGCTGTTTTTT
D: NA; size: NA; V: TRBV7-9; J: TRBJ2-5; CDR3: CASSNTGGVETQYF; DNA: TGTGCCAGCAGCAATACAGGGGGGGTAGAGACCCAGTACTTC